The rows below give T cell receptor beta chains drawn from one sample of a study of naive and memory T cell subsets. TCRdb used MiXCR to reprocess the UMI-ligation and nested PCR reads, holding one entry per CDR3 protein. The sample contains under 150,000 distinct CDR3 sequences, approximately 20% of which appear only once. The sequenced sample consisted of naive CD8+ T cells from blood. The receptor source for this set is a human donor in good health. Both conserved end residues are part of each CDR3. The D gene is left open where the match is weak. Some rows have no size entry. The others give once, few or many, or a class for an expanded clone.

V: TRBV9; length: 14; D: -; size: -; J: TRBJ2-1; CDR3: CASSPRDSRNEQFF; DNA: TGTGCCAGCAGCCCGAGGGACTCCAGGAATGAGCAGTTCTTC
V: TRBV10-3; length: 13; D: -; size: -; J: TRBJ2-7; CDR3: CAQSEGDLYEQYF; DNA: TGTGCCCAATCCGAGGGGGACCTTTACGAGCAGTACTTC
V: TRBV4-1; length: 14; D: -; size: few; J: TRBJ2-7; CDR3: CASSQPTGAYEQYF; DNA: TGCGCCAGCAGCCAGCCCACAGGAGCCTACGAGCAGTACTTC
V: TRBV11-3; length: 14; D: -; size: -; J: TRBJ2-1; CDR3: CASSSSTDYNEQFF; DNA: TGTGCCAGCAGCTCCAGTACAGACTACAATGAGCAGTTCTTC
V: TRBV7-9; length: 14; D: TRBD2; size: few; J: TRBJ2-5; CDR3: CASSLREGQETQYF; DNA: TGTGCCAGCAGCTTACGGGAGGGGCAAGAGACCCAGTACTTC
V: TRBV3-2; length: 17; D: -; size: few; J: TRBJ2-1; CDR3: CASSQDLRASGAVPRFF; DNA: TGTGCCAGCAGCCAAGATCTGCGGGCTAGCGGGGCGGTACCTCGGTTCTTC
V: TRBV6-5; length: 13; D: -; size: -; J: TRBJ1-2; CDR3: CASSYDQGYGYTF; DNA: TGTGCCAGCAGTTACGACCAGGGCTATGGCTACACCTTC
V: TRBV6-5; length: 17; D: -; size: -; J: TRBJ1-4; CDR3: CASSYGLPGDFNEKLFF; DNA: TGTGCCAGCAGTTATGGCCTCCCAGGGGACTTTAATGAAAAACTGTTTTTT
V: TRBV7-9; length: 14; D: -; size: once; J: TRBJ1-5; CDR3: CASSYDMSNQPQHF; DNA: TGTGCCAGCAGCTACGACATGAGCAATCAGCCCCAGCATTTT
V: TRBV29-1; length: 14; D: -; size: few; J: TRBJ2-7; CDR3: CSVEEVGRGYEQYF; DNA: TGCAGCGTTGAAGAGGTAGGGAGAGGGTACGAGCAGTACTTC
V: TRBV12-3/TRBV12-4; length: 15; D: -; size: many; J: TRBJ2-1; CDR3: CASSLIAGENNEQFF; DNA: TGTGCCAGCAGTTTAATTGCTGGGGAGAACAATGAGCAGTTCTTC
V: TRBV15; length: 17; D: TRBD2; size: few; J: TRBJ2-1; CDR3: CATSRAPGLAGEDEQFF; DNA: TGTGCCACCAGCAGAGCCCCGGGGCTAGCGGGAGAGGATGAGCAGTTCTTC
V: TRBV27; length: 15; D: -; size: few; J: TRBJ2-7; CDR3: CASSPGQFETYEQYF; DNA: TGTGCCAGCAGTCCCGGACAGTTTGAAACCTACGAGCAGTACTTC
V: TRBV27; length: 14; D: -; size: few; J: TRBJ2-7; CDR3: CASSLGGDRYEQYF; DNA: TGTGCCAGCAGTTTAGGGGGAGACCGATACGAGCAGTACTTC
V: TRBV4-1; length: 14; D: -; size: few; J: TRBJ2-3; CDR3: CASSQDAGTDTQYF; DNA: TGCGCCAGCAGCCAAGATGCCGGCACAGATACGCAGTATTTT
V: TRBV12-3/TRBV12-4; length: 12; D: -; size: -; J: TRBJ2-3; CDR3: CASSMAGTPQYF; DNA: TGTGCCAGCAGTATGGCCGGGACCCCGCAGTATTTT
V: TRBV20-1; length: 13; D: -; size: -; J: TRBJ2-7; CDR3: CSAKTRDDYEQYF; DNA: TGCAGTGCTAAAACCCGGGACGACTACGAGCAGTACTTC
V: TRBV6-6; length: 14; D: TRBD1; size: few; J: TRBJ1-2; CDR3: CASSLTGWTEGYTF; DNA: TGTGCCAGCAGTTTGACAGGGTGGACGGAGGGCTACACCTTC
V: TRBV5-1; length: 13; D: TRBD1; size: -; J: TRBJ1-2; CDR3: CASSFDRDYGYTF; DNA: TGCGCCAGCAGCTTCGACAGGGACTATGGCTACACCTTC
V: TRBV7-2; length: 15; D: TRBD2; size: few; J: TRBJ2-7; CDR3: CASRHSGRPLYEQYF; DNA: TGTGCCAGCAGACATAGCGGGAGGCCCCTATACGAGCAGTACTTC
V: TRBV2; length: 16; D: -; size: -; J: TRBJ2-2; CDR3: CASSDYGSRPDGELFF; DNA: TGTGCCAGCAGTGATTACGGGAGTCGACCCGACGGGGAGCTGTTTTTT
V: TRBV28; length: 16; D: TRBD2; size: -; J: TRBJ2-2; CDR3: CASIPHSGTVTGELFF; DNA: TGTGCCAGTATTCCCCACAGCGGGACGGTGACCGGGGAGCTGTTTTTT